These 17 T cell receptor beta chains were all obtained from the same sample, sequenced in a study of blood T cell repertoires in COVID-19. TCRdb's copy holds only in-frame clones and misses some; the assay was immunoSEQ multiplex PCR. The profile covers tens of thousands of clones, with about 84% appearing a single time and around a sixth taken by the ten largest. The sequencing input was peripheral blood. The receptors stem from a human donor in a cohort sampled during active COVID-19.

The V and J genes are TRBV5-4 and TRBJ2-7, with TRBD1 matching 10 bases. The CDR3 runs 17 residues. With 4 bases clipped from V and 3 bases from J, the junction kept 13 bases outside the gene matches. In germline, CDR1 is SGHNT, CDR2 YYREEE (reference sequence). CDR3 DNA sequence: TGTGCCAGCAGCCCCGGGACAGGGGACCCACTAATCTACGAGCAGTACTTC. The encoded protein is CASSPGTGDPLIYEQYF.

This clone was seen only once. The chain links TRBV6-2 or TRBV6-3 to TRBJ2-5; D is undetermined. The V end lost 0 bases, the J end lost 2 bases, and 7 bases lay between the germline ends. The CDR3 is 14 residues long. Germline CDR1 MNHEY, CDR2 SVGEGT. CDR3: CASSYSGEQETQYF. The CDR3 region has the DNA TGTGCCAGCAGTTACTCCGGAGAACAAGAGACCCAGTACTTC.

The V call is TRBV6-1, the J call TRBJ1-2; 9 positions match TRBD1. The germline V gene has CDR1 MNHNS and CDR2 SASEGT. This CDR3 is 16 amino acids long. Trimming took 0 bases from V and 8 from J; bases not matched to a gene: 10. This CDR3 is CASSEAVDRGRRGYTF. The DNA of the CDR3 is TGTGCCAGCAGTGAAGCGGTGGACAGGGGACGGAGGGGCTACACCTTC.

This clone has only a few counts. This chain uses TRBV28 with TRBJ2-1; D is possibly TRBD1 (6 bases). Per the germline V gene, CDR1 is MDHEN and CDR2 is SYDVKM. This CDR3 region has 12 residues. V shed 4 bases and J shed 12 bases, with 13 bases lying between them. The CDR3 nucleotides are TGTGCCAGCAGTTACTCCGGGACATCGCAGTTCTTC. This gives the protein CASSYSGTSQFF. The full variable domain, completed using reference TRBV28 and TRBJ2-1, is DVKVTQSSRYLVKRTGEKVFLECVQDMDHENMFWYRQDPGLGLRLIYFSYDVKMKEKGDIPEGYSVSREKKERFSLILESASTNQTSMYLCASSYSGTSQFFGPGTRLTVL.

In its sample, this clone was seen a few times. J is TRBJ2-7 and V is TRBV6-5; TRBD1 aligns across 7 bases. Germline values: CDR1 MNHEY, CDR2 SVGAGI. The CDR3 is 12 amino acids. V was clipped by 5 bases and J by 3 bases; unmatched bases: 1. The CDR3, as DNA: TGTGCCAGCAGTCGACAGGGCTACGAGCAGTACTTC. It specifies CASSRQGYEQYF.

V gene TRBV7-2 combines with J gene TRBJ2-5; 11 bases are shared with TRBD2. Germline CDR1 is SGHTA and CDR2 is FQGNSA. V shed 0 bases, J shed 7 bases, and the junction held 7 bases outside the gene matches. The CDR3 has 16 residues. The CDR3: CASSLALAGGVRTQYF. The CDR3 nucleotides are TGTGCCAGCAGCTTAGCCCTAGCGGGGGGAGTAAGGACCCAGTACTTC.

The chain employs TRBV10-3 and TRBJ2-5; tentative D call: TRBD2 (6 bases). Germline V gives CDR1 ENHRY, CDR2 SYGVKD. Trimming shortened V by 6 bases and J by 5 bases, and 16 bases separated the two germline ends. The CDR3 spans 14 residues. DNA for the CDR3: TGTGCCATCAGGAAAGACCAGAGCGGGGAGACCCAGTACTTC. Translated: CAIRKDQSGETQYF.

The rearrangement uses TRBV28 and TRBJ2-7; a possible D gene is TRBD2 (6 bases). The CDR3 is made up of 13 amino acids. The V end was cut by 10 bases, the J end by 2 bases, with 15 bases between. Per the germline V gene, CDR1 is MDHEN and CDR2 is SYDVKM. DNA of the CDR3: TGTGCCACACAACGGGGGAGTACCTACGAGCAGTACTTC. Translation gives CATQRGSTYEQYF. The whole variable domain, remainder taken from reference TRBV28 and TRBJ2-7, is DVKVTQSSRYLVKRTGEKVFLECVQDMDHENMFWYRQDPGLGLRLIYFSYDVKMKEKGDIPEGYSVSREKKERFSLILESASTNQTSMYLCATQRGSTYEQYFGPGTRLTVT.

The rearrangement uses TRBV5-1 and TRBJ1-1; possibly TRBD1 for D (6 bases). The CDR3 totals 14 residues. The V end lost 3 bases, the J end lost 5 bases, and 14 bases lay between the germline ends. CDR1 and CDR2 (germline): SGHRS, YFSETQ. CDR3 nucleotides: TGCGCCAGCAGCTCCAATGGGGGCGAAACTGAAGCTTTCTTT. Translated: CASSSNGGETEAFF.

The chain couples TRBV6-6 to TRBJ2-7; TRBD2 agrees at 12 bases. The CDR3 consists of 19 residues. With V trimmed by 5 bases and J by 4 bases, 18 bases remained unmatched. The germline CDR1 and CDR2 sequences are MNHNY and SVGAGI (reference sequence). The CDR3 loop reads CASSPPGTSGSLGLYEQYF. CDR3 sequence (DNA): TGTGCCAGCAGTCCCCCCGGGACTAGCGGGTCCTTGGGGCTTTACGAGCAGTACTTC.

This rearrangement joins TRBV4-1 to TRBJ2-7; maybe TRBD1 (6 bases). CDR1 is MGHRA, CDR2 YSYEKL, per germline. There are 14 residues in the CDR3. The V and J ends lost 2 bases and 4 bases respectively, with 12 bases between them. The CDR3 DNA is TGCGCCAGCAGCCAACCCGGACAGAGATACGAGCAGTACTTC. This translates into CASSQPGQRYEQYF.

The sample holds one count of this clone. The chain has TRBV28 and TRBJ2-7; 9 positions match TRBD2. Germline V gives CDR1 MDHEN, CDR2 SYDVKM. With 5 bases clipped from V and 1 base from J, the junction kept 6 bases outside the gene matches. The CDR3 is 15 amino acids. The CDR3: CASSSPSGTSYEQYF. The CDR3 DNA reads as TGTGCCAGCAGTAGCCCTAGCGGGACTTCCTACGAGCAGTACTTC.

This chain joins TRBV19 and TRBJ2-3, with TRBD2 identical over 13 bases. The germline V gene encodes CDR1 LNHDA and CDR2 SQIVND (reference sequence). J lost 1 base, V lost 5 bases, and 3 bases had no gene match. The length of the CDR3 is 16 residues. Here the CDR3 reads CASSSGTSGGTDTQYF. The CDR3 DNA is TGTGCCAGTAGTTCCGGGACTAGCGGGGGCACAGATACGCAGTATTTT.

This clone was seen once. The rearrangement links TRBV6-2 or TRBV6-3 to TRBJ2-2; TRBD2 matches at 10 bases. Losses at the gene ends were 4 bases for V and 4 bases for J; bases not matched to a gene: 3. The CDR3 is 15 residues long. Per the germline V gene, CDR1 is MNHEY and CDR2 is SVGEGT. The CDR3 bases are TGTGCCAGCAGTTCCAGCGGGAGGGCCACCGGGGAGCTGTTTTTT. It codes for CASSSSGRATGELFF.

The rearrangement uses TRBV7-9 and TRBJ1-1; tentatively, D is TRBD1 (5 bases). Germline V gives CDR1 SEHNR, CDR2 FQNEAQ (reference sequence). Trimming left V 6 bases short and J 1 base short, with 9 bases between. This CDR3 contains 13 residues. CDR3 DNA sequence: TGTGCCAGCAGTCCAAGGGGGAACACTGAAGCTTTCTTT. Translating it yields CASSPRGNTEAFF.

The chain has TRBV6-4 and TRBJ2-3; the match to TRBD2 covers 8 bases. Germline CDR1 reads MRHNA; CDR2 reads SNTAGT. V shed 5 bases and J 0 bases; nucleotides not matched to a gene: 7. This CDR3 comprises 16 residues. The CDR3 reads CASSPGLADSTDTQYF. In DNA, the CDR3 is TGTGCCAGCAGTCCTGGACTAGCCGATAGCACAGATACGCAGTATTTT.

V and J are TRBV11-2 and TRBJ2-3; 8 bases align to TRBD2. The germline CDR1 and CDR2 sequences are SGHAT and FQNNGV. Trimming took 2 bases from V and 2 from J; bases not matched to a gene: 9. The CDR3 sequence is 17 residues long. DNA for the CDR3: TGTGCCAGCAGCTTAACCGGCACGGGAGGGAACACAGATACGCAGTATTTT. Translation gives CASSLTGTGGNTDTQYF.